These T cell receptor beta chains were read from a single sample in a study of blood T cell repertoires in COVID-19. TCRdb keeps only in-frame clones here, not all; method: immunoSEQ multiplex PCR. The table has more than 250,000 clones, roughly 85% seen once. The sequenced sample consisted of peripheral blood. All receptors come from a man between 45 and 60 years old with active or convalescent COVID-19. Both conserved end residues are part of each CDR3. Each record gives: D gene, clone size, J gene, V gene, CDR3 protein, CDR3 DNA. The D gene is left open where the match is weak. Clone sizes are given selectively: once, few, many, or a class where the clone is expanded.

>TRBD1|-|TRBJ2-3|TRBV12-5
CASGWPKNGTERLPDTQYF
TGTGCTAGTGGTTGGCCAAAGAACGGGACAGAACGCCTCCCAGATACGCAGTATTTT
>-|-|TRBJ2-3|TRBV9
CASSVALDQQGTQYF
TGTGCCAGCAGCGTAGCTTTGGATCAGCAGGGTACGCAGTATTTT
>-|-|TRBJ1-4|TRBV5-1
CASSLQGRYEKLFF
TGCGCCAGCAGCTTGCAGGGCCGGTACGAAAAACTGTTTTTT
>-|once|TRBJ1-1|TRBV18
CASSPGGLEAFF
TGTGCCAGCTCACCTGGTGGACTTGAAGCTTTCTTT
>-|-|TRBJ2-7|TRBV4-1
CASSQDNSQRGYEQYF
TGCGCCAGCAGCCAAGATAACAGCCAAAGGGGCTACGAGCAGTACTTC
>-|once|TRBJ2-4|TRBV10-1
CASTQTGLPPWASHIQYF
TGCGCCAGCACTCAGACAGGCCTCCCTCCCTGGGCCTCCCACATTCAGTACTTC
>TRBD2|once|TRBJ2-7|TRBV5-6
CASSTLAAYEQYF
TGTGCCAGCAGCACGCTAGCGGCCTACGAGCAGTACTTC
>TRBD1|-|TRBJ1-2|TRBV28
CASRTTGDGYTF
TGTGCCAGCAGAACCACAGGGGATGGCTACACCTTC
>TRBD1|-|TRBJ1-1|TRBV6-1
CASSSIGTGNTEAFF
TGTGCCAGCAGTTCGATAGGGACAGGGAACACTGAAGCTTTCTTT
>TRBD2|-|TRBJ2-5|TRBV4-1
CASAVGLAGGGYGETQYF
TGCGCCAGCGCTGTTGGGCTAGCGGGAGGAGGGTACGGTGAGACCCAGTACTTC
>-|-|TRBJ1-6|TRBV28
CASSVGGNYNSPLHF
TGTGCCAGCAGCGTCGGGGGAAATTATAATTCACCCCTCCACTTT
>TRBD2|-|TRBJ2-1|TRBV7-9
CASSPGGLAGGNEQFF
TGTGCCAGCAGTCCCGGGGGACTAGCGGGAGGTAATGAGCAGTTCTTC
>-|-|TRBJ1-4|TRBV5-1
CASSLTGQTNEKLFF
TGCGCCAGCAGCTTGACCGGACAGACTAATGAAAAACTGTTTTTT
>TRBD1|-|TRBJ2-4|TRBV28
CASRPTGVAKNIQYF
TGTGCCAGCAGACCGACAGGGGTAGCCAAAAACATTCAGTACTTC
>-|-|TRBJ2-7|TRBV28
CASSLRAGVQVQYF
TGTGCCAGCAGTTTAAGGGCAGGGGTACAAGTGCAGTACTTC
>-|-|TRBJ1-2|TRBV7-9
CASSLEPGLTSGYTF
TGTGCCAGCAGCTTAGAACCAGGGTTAACGTCAGGCTACACCTTC
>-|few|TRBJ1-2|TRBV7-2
CASSPGRGPALYGYTF
TGTGCCAGCAGCCCAGGGCGGGGTCCAGCCCTCTATGGCTACACCTTC
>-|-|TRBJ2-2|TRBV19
CASSPTGPGELFF
TGTGCCAGTAGTCCTACAGGGCCCGGGGAGCTGTTTTTT
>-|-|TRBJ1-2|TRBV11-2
CASSLDRTLTF
TGTGCCAGCAGCTTAGATCGGACACTCACCTTC
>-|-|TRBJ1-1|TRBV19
CASSMGRMNTEAFF
TGTGCCAGTAGTATGGGCAGGATGAACACTGAAGCTTTCTTT
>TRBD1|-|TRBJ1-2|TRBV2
CASKGQGAPLRGYTF
TGTGCCAGCAAGGGACAGGGGGCTCCCTTGAGGGGCTACACCTTC
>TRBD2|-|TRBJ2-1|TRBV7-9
CASSPDGGRVGEQFF
TGTGCCAGCAGCCCAGACGGCGGGAGGGTTGGTGAGCAGTTCTTC
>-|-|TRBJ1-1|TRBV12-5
CASGFLGGTEAFF
TGTGCTAGTGGTTTCCTAGGGGGAACTGAAGCTTTCTTT
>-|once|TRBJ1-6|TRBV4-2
CASSQEGSSYNSPLHF
TGTGCCAGCAGCCAAGAAGGGAGCTCCTATAATTCACCCCTCCACTTT
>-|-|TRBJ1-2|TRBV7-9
CASSLARAGYTF
TGTGCCAGCAGCTTAGCGCGTGCTGGCTACACCTTC
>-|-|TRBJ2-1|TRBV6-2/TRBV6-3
CASSYWVEGEQFF
TGTGCCAGCAGTTACTGGGTAGAGGGTGAGCAGTTCTTC
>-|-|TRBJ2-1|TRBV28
CASSLRGAPNEQFF
TGTGCCAGCAGCCTCAGGGGGGCGCCGAATGAGCAGTTCTTC
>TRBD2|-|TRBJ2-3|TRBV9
CASSLAGRDTQYF
TGTGCCAGCAGTTTAGCGGGCAGAGATACGCAGTATTTT
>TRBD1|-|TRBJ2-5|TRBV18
CASSPTSTGLETQYF
TGTGCCAGCTCACCGACCTCGACAGGGCTGGAGACCCAGTACTTC
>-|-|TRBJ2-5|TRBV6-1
CASSELNLVVETQYF
TGTGCCAGCAGTGAACTAAATTTAGTCGTGGAGACCCAGTACTTC
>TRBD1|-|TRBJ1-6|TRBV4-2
CASSQGSRQGYNSPLHF
TGTGCCAGCAGCCAGGGGAGCCGACAGGGATATAATTCACCCCTCCACTTT
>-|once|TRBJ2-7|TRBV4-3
CASSQDGQGRAGEQYF
TGCGCCAGCAGCCAAGACGGTCAGGGGAGGGCGGGCGAGCAGTACTTC
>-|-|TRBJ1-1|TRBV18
CASSQRGGEAFF
TGTGCCAGCTCGCAAAGAGGCGGTGAAGCTTTCTTT
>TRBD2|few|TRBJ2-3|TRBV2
CASSGSVAGPYTDTQYF
TGTGCCAGCAGTGGATCGGTAGCGGGACCATACACAGATACGCAGTATTTT
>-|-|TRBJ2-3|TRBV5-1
CASSSQGSGTDTQYF
TGCGCCAGCAGCTCACAGGGAAGTGGCACAGATACGCAGTATTTT
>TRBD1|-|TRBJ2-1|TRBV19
CASGTGGVVF
TGTGCCAGCGGAACAGGGGGCGTTGTCTTC
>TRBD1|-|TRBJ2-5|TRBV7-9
CASSLGRTGSGEETQYF
TGTGCCAGCAGCTTAGGAAGGACAGGGTCGGGTGAGGAGACCCAGTACTTC
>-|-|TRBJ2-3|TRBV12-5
CASGPEGHLEYF
TGTGCTAGTGGTCCAGAAGGACATTTAGAGTATTTT
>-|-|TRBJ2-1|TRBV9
CASGLSGSYNEQFF
TGTGCCAGCGGACTTAGCGGTTCCTACAATGAGCAGTTCTTC
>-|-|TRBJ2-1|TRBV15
CATEDSKISYNEQFF
TGTGCCACTGAGGACAGTAAGATCTCCTACAATGAGCAGTTCTTC
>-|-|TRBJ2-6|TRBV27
CASSSPLSERGANVLTF
TGTGCCAGCAGTTCCCCCCTATCCGAGCGTGGGGCCAACGTCCTGACTTTC
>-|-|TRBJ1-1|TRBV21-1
CASSKARTGHLNTEAFF
TGTGCCAGCAGCAAAGCTCGGACAGGGCATTTGAACACTGAAGCTTTCTTT
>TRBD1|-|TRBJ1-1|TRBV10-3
CATREDRDTEAFF
TGTGCCACCCGAGAGGACAGGGACACTGAAGCTTTCTTT
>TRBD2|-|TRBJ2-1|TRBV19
CASSEGTSVVRNEQFF
TGTGCCAGTAGTGAGGGGACTAGTGTCGTTCGGAATGAGCAGTTCTTC
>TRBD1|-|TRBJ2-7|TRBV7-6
CASSSGQGLMYEQYF
TGTGCCAGCAGTTCTGGACAGGGTTTGATGTACGAGCAGTACTTC
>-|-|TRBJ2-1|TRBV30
CAWSARTSSYNEQFF
TGTGCCTGGAGTGCACGGACAAGCTCCTACAATGAGCAGTTCTTC
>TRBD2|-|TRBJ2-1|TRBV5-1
CASSPRQSGRAGNEQFF
TGCGCCAGCAGCCCCCGGCAGAGCGGGAGGGCCGGCAATGAGCAGTTCTTC
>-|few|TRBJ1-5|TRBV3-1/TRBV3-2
CASSPTGRGNQPQHF
TGTGCCAGCAGCCCAACAGGGAGAGGTAATCAGCCCCAGCATTTT
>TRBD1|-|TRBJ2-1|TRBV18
CASSPGTGPDEQFF
TGTGCCAGCTCACCGGGGACAGGGCCGGATGAGCAGTTCTTC
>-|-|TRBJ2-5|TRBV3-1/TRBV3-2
CASSPYGETQYF
TGTGCCAGCAGCCCCTACGGAGAGACCCAGTACTTC
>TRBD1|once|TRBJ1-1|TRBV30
CAWSLRGRSSEAFF
TGTGCCTGGAGTCTCAGGGGGCGGTCCTCTGAAGCTTTCTTT
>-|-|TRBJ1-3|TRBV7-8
CASSPGTPRGGNTIYF
TGTGCCAGCAGCCCGGGGACACCGAGAGGCGGAAACACCATATATTTT
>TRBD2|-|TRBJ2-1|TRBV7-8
CASSPFRGGEQFF
TGTGCCAGCAGCCCCTTCCGGGGGGGTGAGCAGTTCTTC
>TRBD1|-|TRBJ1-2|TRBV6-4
CASMKTGVYLSGGYTF
TGTGCCAGCATGAAGACAGGGGTTTACCTCTCGGGGGGCTACACCTTC
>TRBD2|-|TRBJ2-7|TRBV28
CASSLASGRAGEQYF
TGTGCCAGCAGTTTAGCTAGCGGGAGGGCCGGGGAGCAGTACTTC